These 18 T cell receptor beta chains share one sample of origin, sequenced in a study of T-cell reconstitution after alpha-beta-depleted transplantation in children. This sample's TCRbeta library carried unique molecular identifier barcodes. One entry per CDR3 protein results from TCRdb running MiXCR on the PCR reads. The sample lists approximately 70,000 distinct CDR3 sequences, 4% to 5% occurring once. This sample comprised PBMCs, mostly from graft donor cells, obtained 180 days after TCRalphabeta/CD19-depleted stem cell transplant. The source is a boy less than two years old who had a stem cell transplant for acute myeloid leukemia, so the T cells may come from the graft donor.

There are many counts of this clonotype. The rearrangement uses TRBV12-3 or TRBV12-4 and TRBJ2-5; D not certain. The CDR3 runs to 15 residues. V was trimmed by 6 bases and J by 4 bases, leaving 18 bases between them. This chain's CDR3 is CASSRSHGSGETQYF. The CDR3 coding sequence is TGTGCCAGCAGCCGATCCCACGGTAGTGGAGAGACCCAGTACTTC.

This clonotype came up many times. The chain recombines TRBV5-5 with TRBJ1-4; D is uncertain. V gave up 4 bases and J gave up 8 bases, with 12 bases separating them. The length of the CDR3 is 13 residues. The germline V gene encodes CDR1 SGHKS and CDR2 YYEKEE (reference sequence). The DNA for the CDR3 is TGTGCCAGCAGCCTATTCACAGTAGAAAAACTGTTTTTT. It yields the protein CASSLFTVEKLFF.

This clonotype occurred many times. J is TRBJ2-3 and V is TRBV5-1; D is possibly TRBD1 (5 bases). CDR1 is SGHRS and CDR2 is YFSETQ in the germline V gene. The V end was cut by 2 bases, the J end by 4 bases, with 8 bases between. This CDR3 spans 13 amino acids. The CDR3 sequence: CASSLDRADTQYF. In DNA form, the CDR3 reads TGCGCCAGCAGCTTAGACAGAGCAGATACGCAGTATTTT.

In its sample, this clonotype was seen many times. The rearrangement uses TRBV7-9 and TRBJ1-2; the D gene is possibly TRBD1 (5 bases). V shed 5 bases and J shed 4 bases, with 14 bases lying between them. This CDR3 comprises 14 residues. Looked up from germline, CDR1 is SEHNR and CDR2 is FQNEAQ (reference sequence). The CDR3 spells CASSQLPGIYGYTF. In DNA form, the CDR3 reads TGTGCCAGCAGCCAACTCCCAGGGATCTATGGCTACACCTTC. Supplemented by reference TRBV7-9 and TRBJ1-2, the full variable domain reads DTGVSQNPRHKITKRGQNVTFRCDPISEHNRLYWYRQTLGQGPEFLTYFQNEAQLEKSRLLSDRFSAERPKGSFSTLEIQRTEQGDSAMYLCASSQLPGIYGYTFGSGTRLTVV.

This clonotype was seen many times. The chain carries TRBV27 and TRBJ2-1; D may be TRBD2 (6 bases). The V gene's germline CDR1 is MNHEY and CDR2 SMNVEV (reference sequence). V was cut by 5 bases and J by 0 bases, with 11 bases left in between. This CDR3 has 15 amino acids. The CDR3 reads CASSVLGGSYNEQFF. The CDR3 DNA sequence: TGTGCCAGCAGTGTCCTCGGGGGCTCCTACAATGAGCAGTTCTTC.

This clonotype was recorded at least ten times. The V and J genes are TRBV20-1 and TRBJ2-7; D gene ambiguous. Germline V gene sequence: CDR1 DFQATT, CDR2 SNEGSKA (reference sequence). V lost 4 bases and J 0 bases, leaving 10 bases between the germline ends. This CDR3 is 13 amino acids long. CDR3 coding DNA: TGCAGTGCTAACGCCCCGAGCTCCTACGAGCAGTACGTC. Its translation is CSANAPSSYEQYV.

This clonotype was seen at least ten times. This chain uses TRBV7-3 with TRBJ2-1; TRBD2 matches at 8 bases. The CDR3 totals 16 residues. The V segment lost 4 bases and the J segment 0 bases; nucleotides outside the gene matches: 5. Germline CDR1 is SGHTA and CDR2 is FQGTGA. CDR3 amino acids: CASSSTSDSSYNEQFF. The CDR3 bases are TGTGCCAGCAGCTCGACTAGCGATAGCTCCTACAATGAGCAGTTCTTC. Complete variable domain (other parts from reference TRBV7-3 and TRBJ2-1): GAGVSQTPSNKVTEKGKYVELRCDPISGHTALYWYRQSLGQGPEFLIYFQGTGAADDSGLPNDRFFAVRPEGSVSTLKIQRTERGDSAVYLCASSSTSDSSYNEQFFGPGTRLTVL.

This clonotype was recorded at least ten times. This chain connects TRBV24-1 to TRBJ2-2; 9 nucleotides match TRBD2. Trimming cost V 5 bases and J 5 bases; bases outside gene matches: 8. The length of the CDR3 is 16 residues. CDR1 is KGHDR, CDR2 SFDVKD, per germline. CDR3 loop: CATSASGTSWTGELFF. Here the CDR3 DNA reads TGTGCCACCAGTGCTTCCGGGACTAGCTGGACCGGGGAGCTGTTTTTT.

The table lists this clonotype with many counts. The genes are TRBV6-5 and TRBJ2-3, with TRBD2 matching 8 bases. CDR1 and CDR2 (germline): MNHEY, SVGAGI. Trimming cost V 8 bases and J 2 bases; bases outside gene matches: 6. This CDR3 region has 14 residues. CDR3: CASFQRGYTDTQYF. The CDR3 DNA follows: TGTGCCAGCTTCCAGCGGGGGTACACAGATACGCAGTATTTT.

At least ten counts were recorded for this clonotype. V and J are TRBV18 and TRBJ1-1; D is unresolved. CDR3 length: 15 amino acids. V lost 0 bases and J lost 0, with 8 bases in between. In germline, CDR1 is KGHSH, CDR2 LQKENI. The CDR3 DNA is TGTGCCAGCTCACCACCGGGCCCCTTGAACACTGAAGCTTTCTTT. This gives the protein CASSPPGPLNTEAFF.

This clonotype was counted at least ten times. The chain carries TRBV19 and TRBJ1-5; D is ambiguous. CDR1 and CDR2 from the germline V gene are LNHDA and SQIVND (reference sequence). This CDR3 has 13 amino acids. V was trimmed by 2 bases and J by 6 bases, leaving 8 bases between them. The CDR3 sequence is CASSIQSGQPQHF. In DNA form, the CDR3 reads TGTGCCAGTAGTATACAATCGGGTCAGCCCCAGCATTTT.

V gene TRBV6-1 combines with J gene TRBJ1-2, with 7 bases lining up with TRBD1. This CDR3 spans 13 amino acids. Per germline, CDR1 MNHNS and CDR2 SASEGT. Trimming took 6 bases from V and 6 from J; bases not matched to a gene: 7. CDR3 nucleotide sequence: TGTGCCAGCAGGCATGGACAGGATCATGGCTACACCTTC. It codes for CASRHGQDHGYTF.

This chain joins TRBV19 and TRBJ2-5, with D possibly being TRBD2 (7 bases). The V end was cut by 7 bases, the J end by 4 bases, with 22 bases between. The CDR3 contains 16 residues. CDR1 is LNHDA, CDR2 SQIVND, per germline (reference sequence). The DNA of the CDR3 is TGTGCCAGTAAAGTGTCAGCCCGGGGGGCAGGAGAGACCCAGTACTTC. Residues: CASKVSARGAGETQYF.

This clonotype was seen at least ten times. The chain's CDR3 is CASSLLSGVNTGELFF. The CDR3 DNA sequence: TGCGCCAGCAGCTTGTTGTCAGGGGTGAACACCGGGGAGCTGTTTTTT. The V and J genes are TRBV5-1 and TRBJ2-2; D might be TRBD1 (6 bases). Germline V gene data show CDR1 as SGHRS and CDR2 as YFSETQ. Trimming pared 1 base from V and 1 base from J, leaving 11 bases between. This CDR3 is built from 16 residues. The entire variable domain, with the rest obtained from reference TRBV5-1 and TRBJ2-2, is as follows: KAGVTQTPRYLIKTRGQQVTLSCSPISGHRSVSWYQQTPGQGLQFLFEYFSETQRNKGNFPGRFSGRQFSNSRSEMNVSTLELGDSALYLCASSLLSGVNTGELFFGEGSRLTVL.

This clonotype was seen ten or more times. The rearrangement links TRBV5-1 to TRBJ2-2, with D maybe TRBD2 (5 bases). The CDR3 totals 14 residues. Germline CDR1 is SGHRS and CDR2 is YFSETQ. Trimming took off 2 bases at V and 5 bases at J, with 10 bases between the two ends. The CDR3 DNA reads as TGCGCCAGCAGCTTAGCGGTCTGGACCGGGGAGCTGTTTTTT. It codes for CASSLAVWTGELFF.

This clonotype was counted many times. The gene calls are TRBV20-1 and TRBJ1-1; 7 bases are a match to TRBD1. CDR3 length equals 13 residues. Germline loops: CDR1 DFQATT, CDR2 SNEGSKA (reference sequence). Trimming cost V 3 bases and J 5 bases; bases outside gene matches: 6. In DNA, the CDR3 is TGCAGTGCTAGTAGGGGGCAGGGGACTGAAGCTTTCTTT. Its translation: CSASRGQGTEAFF.

There are many counts of this clonotype. This chain links TRBV29-1 with TRBJ2-3; TRBD2 matches 7 bases. The CDR3 has 16 amino acids. The germline V gene has CDR1 SQVTM and CDR2 ANQGSEA. V gave up 3 bases and J gave up 1 base; unmatched junction bases: 10. The CDR3 DNA sequence: TGCAGCGTTGATTGGACTAGGTGGTGGGGCACAGATACGCAGTATTTT. Its translation: CSVDWTRWWGTDTQYF.

The table lists this clonotype with many counts. The rearrangement joins TRBV12-3 or TRBV12-4 to TRBJ2-5; 11 nucleotides align to TRBD2. The CDR3 runs to 15 residues. The V gene end was trimmed by 3 bases and the J gene end by 4 bases; junction bases not matched to a gene: 4. CDR3 region: CASSFHGLAGETQYF. The CDR3 DNA reads as TGTGCCAGCAGTTTCCATGGACTAGCGGGAGAGACCCAGTACTTC.